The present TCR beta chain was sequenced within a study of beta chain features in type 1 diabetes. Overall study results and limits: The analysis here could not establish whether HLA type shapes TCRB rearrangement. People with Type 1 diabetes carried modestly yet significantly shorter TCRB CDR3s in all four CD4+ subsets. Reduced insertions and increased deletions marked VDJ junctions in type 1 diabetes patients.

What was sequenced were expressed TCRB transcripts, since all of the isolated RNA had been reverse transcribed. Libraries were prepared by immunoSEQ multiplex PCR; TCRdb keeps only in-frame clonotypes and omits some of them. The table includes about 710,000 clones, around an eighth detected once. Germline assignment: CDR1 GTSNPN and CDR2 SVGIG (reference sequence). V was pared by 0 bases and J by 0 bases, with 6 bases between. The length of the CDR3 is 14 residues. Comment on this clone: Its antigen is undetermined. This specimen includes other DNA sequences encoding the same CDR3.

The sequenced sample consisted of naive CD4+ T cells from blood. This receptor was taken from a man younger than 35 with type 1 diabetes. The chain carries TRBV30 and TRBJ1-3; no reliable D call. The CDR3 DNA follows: TGTGCCTGGAGTGTGCTTCTCTCTGGAAACACCATATATTTT. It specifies CAWSVLLSGNTIYF.